The rows below give T cell receptor beta chains drawn from one sample of a study of shared clonotypes between healthy human individuals. Libraries were prepared by immunoSEQ multiplex PCR; TCRdb keeps only in-frame clonotypes and omits some of them. The repertoire holds some 2 million clones, with about 95% as singletons. Sequences were obtained from naive CD8+ T cells sorted from blood. These receptors were taken from a man younger than 35 in good health. CDR3s include the opening cysteine and the closing phenylalanine or tryptophan. Each record gives: clone size, V gene, D gene, J gene, CDR3 DNA, CDR3 protein. A D gene is named only where the DNA matches it firmly. A row's size may be missing; if present it is once, few, many or a size class.

size: NA
V: TRBV9
D: NA
J: TRBJ1-3
DNA: TGTGCCAGCAGCGTAGAAGGTTTCGACACCATATATTTT
CDR3: CASSVEGFDTIYF

size: NA
V: TRBV5-1
D: TRBD2
J: TRBJ2-1
DNA: TGCGCCAGCAGCTTGGACCCGGGACTAGCGAACAATGAGCAGTTCTTC
CDR3: CASSLDPGLANNEQFF

size: NA
V: TRBV13
D: TRBD2
J: TRBJ2-5
DNA: TGTGCCAGCAGCTTACGAATAGCGGGGAACCAAGAGACCCAGTACTTC
CDR3: CASSLRIAGNQETQYF

size: NA
V: TRBV2
D: NA
J: TRBJ2-7
DNA: TGTGCCAGCAGTCGTTGGACAAACGGGGCCTACGAGCAGTACTTC
CDR3: CASSRWTNGAYEQYF

size: NA
V: TRBV19
D: TRBD1
J: TRBJ2-2
DNA: TGTGCCAGTACCCAAGGCACAGGGGTGACCGGGGAGCTGTTTTTT
CDR3: CASTQGTGVTGELFF

size: NA
V: TRBV10-3
D: TRBD1
J: TRBJ2-7
DNA: TGTGCCCTAGGCGGGACAGGGACCTACGAGCAGTACTTC
CDR3: CALGGTGTYEQYF

size: NA
V: TRBV27
D: NA
J: TRBJ2-1
DNA: TGTGCCAGCGGGTTAGGGAGTTCCTACAATGAGCAGTTCTTC
CDR3: CASGLGSSYNEQFF

size: NA
V: TRBV6-1
D: NA
J: TRBJ1-4
DNA: TGTGCCAGCACCGGGAGGGGGAGTTCTAATGAAAAACTGTTTTTT
CDR3: CASTGRGSSNEKLFF

size: NA
V: TRBV4-1
D: TRBD2
J: TRBJ2-7
DNA: TGCGCCAGCAGCCAAACGGGACTAGCGGACACTTACGAGCAGTACTTC
CDR3: CASSQTGLADTYEQYF

size: NA
V: TRBV7-9
D: NA
J: TRBJ1-2
DNA: TGTGCCAGCAGCTTATATGACACAAGACTGAACTATGGCTACACCTTC
CDR3: CASSLYDTRLNYGYTF

size: NA
V: TRBV19
D: TRBD2
J: TRBJ2-1
DNA: TGTGCCAGCTGTCCCTATGAACCTAGCGGGTACAATGAGCAGTTCTTC
CDR3: CASCPYEPSGYNEQFF

size: once
V: TRBV27
D: NA
J: TRBJ1-6
DNA: TGTGCCAGCCGTTCCGGCAGCTACTCCTATAATTCACCCCTCCACTTT
CDR3: CASRSGSYSYNSPLHF

size: NA
V: TRBV7-9
D: TRBD1
J: TRBJ2-2
DNA: TGTGCCAGCAGCACCAATTCCGGGACAGCGAACACCGGGGAGCTGTTTTTT
CDR3: CASSTNSGTANTGELFF

size: NA
V: TRBV5-1
D: TRBD1
J: TRBJ1-4
DNA: TGCGCCAGCAGCTCCTGGACAGGGCGGGATGAAAAACTGTTTTTT
CDR3: CASSSWTGRDEKLFF

size: NA
V: TRBV19
D: TRBD2
J: TRBJ2-7
DNA: TGTGCCAGTAGTGCCGGACTAGCGGGAGACTACGAGCAGTACTTC
CDR3: CASSAGLAGDYEQYF

size: NA
V: TRBV6-1
D: TRBD1
J: TRBJ2-3
DNA: TGTGCCGCACGGGGACAGTTCGGGTCAGATACGCAGTATTTT
CDR3: CAARGQFGSDTQYF

size: NA
V: TRBV6-1
D: NA
J: TRBJ2-7
DNA: TGTGCCAGCATCGAAAAAACAGGGCCCAACGAGCAGTACTTC
CDR3: CASIEKTGPNEQYF

size: NA
V: TRBV5-1
D: NA
J: TRBJ2-1
DNA: TGCGCCAGCAGCTTGGGTCAGGGGAAGAGGAATGAGCAGTTCTTC
CDR3: CASSLGQGKRNEQFF

size: NA
V: TRBV18
D: NA
J: TRBJ2-2
DNA: TGTGCCAGCTCACGTGAAACCGTCGGGGAGCTGTTTTTT
CDR3: CASSRETVGELFF

size: NA
V: TRBV7-6
D: TRBD1
J: TRBJ1-1
DNA: TGTGCCAGCAGCTTAGCGAGGGGGCTGAACACTGAAGCTTTCTTT
CDR3: CASSLARGLNTEAFF

size: once
V: TRBV9
D: TRBD2
J: TRBJ2-3
DNA: TGTGCCAGCAGCGCCTTAGCGGGAAGATCCCCACAGCAGTATTTT
CDR3: CASSALAGRSPQQYF

size: NA
V: TRBV6-5
D: NA
J: TRBJ2-3
DNA: TGTGCCAGCAGTCCGGGTCCTGAGGATACGCAGTATTTT
CDR3: CASSPGPEDTQYF

size: NA
V: TRBV5-6
D: NA
J: TRBJ1-5
DNA: TGTGCCAGCAGCTTGTGGGTGACAGGTTATAGCAATCAGCCCCAGCATTTT
CDR3: CASSLWVTGYSNQPQHF

size: NA
V: TRBV19
D: NA
J: TRBJ1-1
DNA: TGTGCCAGTTCGGGAGGGAGGCTCGAAGCTTTCTTT
CDR3: CASSGGRLEAFF

size: NA
V: TRBV4-1
D: NA
J: TRBJ1-4
DNA: TGCGCCAGCAGCCAGACTAATGAAAAACTGTTTTTT
CDR3: CASSQTNEKLFF

size: NA
V: TRBV25-1
D: NA
J: TRBJ1-2
DNA: TGTGCCAGCAGTGAATGGGGGGGGACGTATGGCTACACCTTC
CDR3: CASSEWGGTYGYTF

size: NA
V: TRBV6-5
D: NA
J: TRBJ2-3
DNA: TGTGCCAGCAGTTACGTCATTTCAGATACGCAGTATTTT
CDR3: CASSYVISDTQYF

size: NA
V: TRBV6-1
D: NA
J: TRBJ1-1
DNA: TGTGCCAGCAGTGAAGCTTGGGGGGACGGTGAAGCTTTCTTT
CDR3: CASSEAWGDGEAFF

size: NA
V: TRBV7-9
D: NA
J: TRBJ2-1
DNA: TGTGCCAGCAGCCAATCGGGCGGGACCGGGTACTACAATGAGCAGTTCTTC
CDR3: CASSQSGGTGYYNEQFF

size: NA
V: TRBV27
D: NA
J: TRBJ2-7
DNA: TGTGCCAGCAGTTCCTACATGGGTGGCTACGAGCAGTACTTC
CDR3: CASSSYMGGYEQYF

size: NA
V: TRBV5-6
D: TRBD2
J: TRBJ2-1
DNA: TGTGCCAGCAGCTTGATAGCGGGAGGCGCCTACAATGAGCAGTTCTTC
CDR3: CASSLIAGGAYNEQFF

size: once
V: TRBV6-5
D: TRBD2
J: TRBJ2-5
DNA: TGTGCCAGCAGCCTACTAGCGGGACGGTGGGAGACCCAGTACTTC
CDR3: CASSLLAGRWETQYF

size: NA
V: TRBV28
D: NA
J: TRBJ2-5
DNA: TGTGCCAGCAGCTCCTGGGCAGCGAACCAAGAGACCCAGTACTTC
CDR3: CASSSWAANQETQYF

size: once
V: TRBV28
D: NA
J: TRBJ2-1
DNA: TGTGCCAGCAGTTGGGTGAATGAGCAGTTCTTC
CDR3: CASSWVNEQFF

size: NA
V: TRBV29-1
D: TRBD1
J: TRBJ1-1
DNA: TGCAGCGTTGAAGCCGGGACAGTGAACACTGAAGCTTTCTTT
CDR3: CSVEAGTVNTEAFF

size: once
V: TRBV27
D: NA
J: TRBJ2-7
DNA: TGTGCCAGCAGTCCTAACCCCGGGACGGTCTCCTACGAGCAGTACTTC
CDR3: CASSPNPGTVSYEQYF

size: NA
V: TRBV5-4
D: NA
J: TRBJ1-2
DNA: TGTGCCAGCAGCAGTCGACAGTCCTATGGCTACACCTTC
CDR3: CASSSRQSYGYTF

size: NA
V: TRBV4-1
D: TRBD1
J: TRBJ1-1
DNA: TGCGCCAGCAGCGATCTACAGGGGGCATCGGAAGCTTTCTTT
CDR3: CASSDLQGASEAFF

size: NA
V: TRBV5-1
D: NA
J: TRBJ2-1
DNA: TGCGCCAGCAGCTTGGTTCCCGACAATGAGCAGTTCTTC
CDR3: CASSLVPDNEQFF

size: NA
V: TRBV27
D: TRBD1
J: TRBJ2-7
DNA: TGTGCCAGCAGACCGACAGGGGCCTACGAGCAGTACTTC
CDR3: CASRPTGAYEQYF

size: NA
V: TRBV4-2
D: TRBD1
J: TRBJ2-5
DNA: TGTGCCAGCAGCCTCTTACCGGGACAGGGCGGCGAGACCCAGTACTTC
CDR3: CASSLLPGQGGETQYF

size: NA
V: TRBV27
D: NA
J: TRBJ2-1
DNA: TGTGCCAGCAGTTTATTCCCCCCCGGGGGACCCTACAATGAGCAGTTCTTC
CDR3: CASSLFPPGGPYNEQFF

size: NA
V: TRBV6-5
D: NA
J: TRBJ2-3
DNA: TGTGCCAGCAGTTATGGCATAAAGTCGGCAGATACGCAGTATTTT
CDR3: CASSYGIKSADTQYF

size: NA
V: TRBV28
D: TRBD1
J: TRBJ1-4
DNA: TGTGCCAGCAGTTCCCAACAGGGGGCGGGCGAAAAACTGTTTTTT
CDR3: CASSSQQGAGEKLFF

size: once
V: TRBV7-8
D: TRBD1
J: TRBJ1-4
DNA: TGTGCCAGCAGCATCGACAGGGGGTACGAAAAACTGTTTTTT
CDR3: CASSIDRGYEKLFF

size: NA
V: TRBV4-2
D: TRBD1
J: TRBJ1-1
DNA: TGTGCCAGCAGCCCCCGGACAGGGAGTGACACTGAAGCTTTCTTT
CDR3: CASSPRTGSDTEAFF

size: few
V: TRBV7-9
D: NA
J: TRBJ1-2
DNA: TGTGCCAGCAGCCTAGGAGGCGGGTCCTCTGGCTACACCTTC
CDR3: CASSLGGGSSGYTF

size: once
V: TRBV25-1
D: TRBD2
J: TRBJ2-2
DNA: TGTGCCAGCAGTGACCCCAGTTTGGCGGGAGTAAACACCGGGGAGCTGTTTTTT
CDR3: CASSDPSLAGVNTGELFF

size: NA
V: TRBV28
D: NA
J: TRBJ2-2
DNA: TGTGCCAGCAGTTCGGGAGTGGGACAGTCGAGAAACACCGGGGAGCTGTTTTTT
CDR3: CASSSGVGQSRNTGELFF

size: NA
V: TRBV27
D: NA
J: TRBJ2-3
DNA: TGTGCCAGCAGTTTACCGGGGCTAGACACAGATACGCAGTATTTT
CDR3: CASSLPGLDTDTQYF

size: once
V: TRBV4-3
D: NA
J: TRBJ2-3
DNA: TGCGCCAGCAGCCAAGAACGGAGCGTCGCGGATACGCAGTATTTT
CDR3: CASSQERSVADTQYF

size: NA
V: TRBV7-6
D: NA
J: TRBJ2-5
DNA: TGTGCCAGCAGCTTGGGGCCGAGGGGAGAGACCCAGTACTTC
CDR3: CASSLGPRGETQYF

size: NA
V: TRBV4-3
D: NA
J: TRBJ2-7
DNA: TGCGCCAGCAGCCAAGATTTGGGGGGCTTATACGAGCAGTACTTC
CDR3: CASSQDLGGLYEQYF

size: NA
V: TRBV9
D: NA
J: TRBJ2-4
DNA: TGTGCCAGCAGCCCGCCAACAGGGAACGAAAACATTCAGTACTTC
CDR3: CASSPPTGNENIQYF